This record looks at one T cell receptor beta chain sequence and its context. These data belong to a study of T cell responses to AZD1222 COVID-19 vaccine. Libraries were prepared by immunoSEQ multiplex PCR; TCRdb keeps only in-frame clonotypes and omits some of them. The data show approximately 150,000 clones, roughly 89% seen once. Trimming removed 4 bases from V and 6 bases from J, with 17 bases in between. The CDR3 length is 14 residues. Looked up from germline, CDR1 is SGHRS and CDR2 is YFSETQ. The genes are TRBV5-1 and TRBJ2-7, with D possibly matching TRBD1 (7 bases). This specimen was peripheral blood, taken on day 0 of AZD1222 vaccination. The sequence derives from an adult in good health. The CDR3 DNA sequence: TGCGCCAGCAGCCGCGGGACAGTAAATAGCGAGCAGTACTTC. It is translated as CASSRGTVNSEQYF.